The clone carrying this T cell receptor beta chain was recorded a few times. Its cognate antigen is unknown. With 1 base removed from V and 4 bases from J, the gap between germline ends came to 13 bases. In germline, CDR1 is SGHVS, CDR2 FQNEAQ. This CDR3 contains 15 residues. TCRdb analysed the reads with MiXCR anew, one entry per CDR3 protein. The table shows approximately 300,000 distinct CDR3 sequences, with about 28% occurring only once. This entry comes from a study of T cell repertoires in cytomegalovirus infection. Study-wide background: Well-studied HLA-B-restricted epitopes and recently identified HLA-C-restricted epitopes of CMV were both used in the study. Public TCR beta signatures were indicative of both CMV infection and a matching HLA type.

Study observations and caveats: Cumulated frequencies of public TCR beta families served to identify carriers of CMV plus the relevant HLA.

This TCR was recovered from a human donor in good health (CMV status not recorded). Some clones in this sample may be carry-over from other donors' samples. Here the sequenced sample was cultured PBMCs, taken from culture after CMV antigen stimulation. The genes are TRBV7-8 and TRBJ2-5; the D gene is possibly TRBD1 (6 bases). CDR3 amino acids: CASSLGDLRGETQYF. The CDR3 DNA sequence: TGTGCCAGCAGCTTAGGGGACCTCAGGGGAGAGACCCAGTACTTC.